This T cell receptor beta chain was recorded in a study of blood T cell repertoires in COVID-19. Study-level information: PBMCs, B-cell-depleted T cells, or T cells provided the cDNA or gDNA that made up the material.

The authors' processing: Scientists estimated how many nucleated cells there were by amplifying reference gene primers. Profiled with immunoSEQ multiplex PCR; TCRdb holds only in-frame clones, not every one. Clone size and V and J calls were adopted from that table, with D and trimming inferred from the DNA. The table includes about 160,000 clones, about 85% detected once. This CDR3 comprises 11 residues. V lost 5 bases and J 6 bases, leaving 8 bases between the germline ends. Germline-derived CDR1 and CDR2 are SGHVS and FQNEAQ. The chain has TRBV7-8 and TRBJ2-7; no clear D gene. The sequencing input was peripheral blood. This TCR came from an elderly man with COVID-19, enrolled during active disease. CDR3 bases: TGTGCCAGCAGCATAAGAGTCGAGCAGTACTTC. This translates into CASSIRVEQYF.